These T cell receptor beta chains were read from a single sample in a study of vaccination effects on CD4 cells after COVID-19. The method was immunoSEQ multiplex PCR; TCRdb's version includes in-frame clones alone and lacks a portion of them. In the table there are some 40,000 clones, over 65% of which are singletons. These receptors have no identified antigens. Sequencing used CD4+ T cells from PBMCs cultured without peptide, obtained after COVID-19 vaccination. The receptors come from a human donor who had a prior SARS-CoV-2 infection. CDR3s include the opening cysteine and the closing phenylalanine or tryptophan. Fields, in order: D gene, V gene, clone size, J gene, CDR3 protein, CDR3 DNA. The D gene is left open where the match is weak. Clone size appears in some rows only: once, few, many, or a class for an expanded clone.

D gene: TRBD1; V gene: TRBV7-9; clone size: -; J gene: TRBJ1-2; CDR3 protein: CASSPNRDREGGYTF; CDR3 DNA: TGTGCCAGCAGCCCAAACCGGGACAGGGAAGGTGGCTACACCTTC
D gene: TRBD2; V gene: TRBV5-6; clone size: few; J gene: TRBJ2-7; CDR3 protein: CASSASTSGRPYF; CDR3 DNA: TGTGCCAGCAGCGCCTCGACTAGCGGGAGACCGTACTTC
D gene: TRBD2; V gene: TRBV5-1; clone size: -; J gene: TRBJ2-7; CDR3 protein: CASSSGLAGGPQISEQYF; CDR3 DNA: TGCGCCAGCAGCTCCGGACTAGCGGGAGGGCCCCAGATCTCCGAGCAGTACTTC
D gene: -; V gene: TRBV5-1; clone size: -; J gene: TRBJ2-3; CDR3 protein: CASSLESTDTQYF; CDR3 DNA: TGCGCCAGCAGCTTGGAAAGCACAGATACGCAGTATTTT
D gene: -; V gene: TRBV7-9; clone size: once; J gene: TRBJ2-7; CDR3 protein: CASSLPQWQGLYEQYF; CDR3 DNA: TGTGCCAGCAGCTTGCCGCAGTGGCAGGGCCTCTACGAGCAGTACTTC
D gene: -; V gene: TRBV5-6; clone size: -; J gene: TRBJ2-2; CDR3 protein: CASSLLSIRTGELFF; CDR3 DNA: TGTGCCAGCAGCTTATTATCGATTCGAACCGGGGAGCTGTTTTTT
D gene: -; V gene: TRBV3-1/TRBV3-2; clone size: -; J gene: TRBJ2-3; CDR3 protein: CASSQVSGKFTQYF; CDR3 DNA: TGTGCCAGCAGCCAAGTTTCTGGAAAATTTACGCAGTATTTT
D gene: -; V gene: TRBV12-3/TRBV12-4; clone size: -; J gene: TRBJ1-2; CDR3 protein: CASSRRGERDYTF; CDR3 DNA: TGTGCCAGCAGCCGTCGAGGGGAAAGGGACTACACCTTC
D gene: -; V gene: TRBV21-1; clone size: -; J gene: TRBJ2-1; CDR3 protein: CASRVDRDFSEQFF; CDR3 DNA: TGTGCCAGCAGGGTAGACAGGGACTTCAGTGAGCAGTTCTTC
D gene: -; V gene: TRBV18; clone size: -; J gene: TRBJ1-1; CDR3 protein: CASSPSPSTEAFF; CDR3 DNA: TGTGCCAGCTCACCTTCGCCGAGCACTGAAGCTTTCTTT
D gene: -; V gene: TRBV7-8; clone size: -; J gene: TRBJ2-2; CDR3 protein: CASSSWGAGNTGELFF; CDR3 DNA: TGTGCCAGCAGCAGCTGGGGGGCAGGAAACACCGGGGAGCTGTTTTTT
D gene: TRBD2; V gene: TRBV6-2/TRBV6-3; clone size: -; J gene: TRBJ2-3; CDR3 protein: CASSYLSGGPLYF; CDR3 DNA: TGTGCCAGCAGTTACTTGAGCGGGGGACCCCTTTATTTT
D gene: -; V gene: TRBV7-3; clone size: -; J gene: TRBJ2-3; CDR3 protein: CASSPRWADTQYF; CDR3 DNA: TGTGCCAGCAGCCCTCGCTGGGCAGATACGCAGTATTTT
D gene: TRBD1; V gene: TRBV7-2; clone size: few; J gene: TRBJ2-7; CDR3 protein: CASSSATGTGISYEQYF; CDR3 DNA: TGTGCCAGCAGCTCAGCAACCGGGACAGGGATTTCCTACGAGCAGTACTTC
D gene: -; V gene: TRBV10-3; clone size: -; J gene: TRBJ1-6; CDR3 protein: CAISKQGGHSPLHF; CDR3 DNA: TGTGCCATCAGTAAACAGGGTGGGCATTCACCCCTCCACTTT
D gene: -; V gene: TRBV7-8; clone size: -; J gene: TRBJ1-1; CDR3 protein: CASSSSPRGTNTEAFF; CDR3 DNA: TGTGCCAGCAGCTCTTCCCCCAGGGGCACGAACACTGAAGCTTTCTTT
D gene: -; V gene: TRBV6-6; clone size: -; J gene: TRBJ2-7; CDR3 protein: CASSSSWGYEQYF; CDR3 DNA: TGTGCCAGCAGTTCCTCTTGGGGTTACGAGCAGTACTTC
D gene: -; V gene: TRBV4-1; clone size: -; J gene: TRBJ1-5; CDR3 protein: CASSQDVWQPQHF; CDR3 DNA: TGCGCCAGCAGCCAAGATGTATGGCAGCCCCAGCATTTT